One T cell receptor beta chain is described in this entry. The antigen is not known. The data belong to a study of OX40 agonist ivuxolimab in advanced cancers. Study as a whole: Averaging about 60 years in age, with a range of about 23 to 80, the cohort was around 85% male. Study-level findings and limits: CD4+ and CD8+ blood T cells expanded clonally by week 6 at 0.1 to 3.0 mg/kg. Certain nonresponders additionally had low normalized T-cell clonal expansion.

Sequencing was performed with immunoSEQ multiplex PCR; in TCRdb, only in-frame clones are kept and a portion is missing. The table records over 30,000 clones, roughly 87% of them present only once. The ends were cut back, 3 bases at V and 2 bases at J, with 11 bases in the middle. This CDR3 has 14 residues. Germline V gives CDR1 SNHLY, CDR2 FYNNEI. At cycle 4 day 1, cycle 7 day 1, and baseline, blood was sampled. The chain joins TRBV2 to TRBJ2-7, with D uncertain. The source is an adult with an advanced solid tumor such as melanoma, head and neck, liver or kidney cancer. Sequenced material: CD4+ or CD8+ T cells sorted from blood, taken in a trial of the OX40 agonist ivuxolimab. The CDR3 here is CASSDIALTYEQYF. The CDR3 nucleotides read TGTGCCAGCAGTGACATTGCTCTAACCTACGAGCAGTACTTC.